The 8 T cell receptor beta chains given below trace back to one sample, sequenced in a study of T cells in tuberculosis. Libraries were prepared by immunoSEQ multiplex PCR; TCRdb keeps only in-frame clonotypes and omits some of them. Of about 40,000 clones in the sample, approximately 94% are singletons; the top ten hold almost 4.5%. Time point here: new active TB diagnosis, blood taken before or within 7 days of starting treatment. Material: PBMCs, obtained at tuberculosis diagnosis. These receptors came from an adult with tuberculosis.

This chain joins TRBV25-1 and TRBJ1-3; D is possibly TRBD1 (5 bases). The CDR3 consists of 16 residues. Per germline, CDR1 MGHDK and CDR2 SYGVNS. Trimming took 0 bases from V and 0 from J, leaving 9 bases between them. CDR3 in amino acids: CASSEYGALSGNTIYF. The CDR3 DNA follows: TGTGCCAGCAGTGAATATGGGGCCCTCTCTGGAAACACCATATATTTT.

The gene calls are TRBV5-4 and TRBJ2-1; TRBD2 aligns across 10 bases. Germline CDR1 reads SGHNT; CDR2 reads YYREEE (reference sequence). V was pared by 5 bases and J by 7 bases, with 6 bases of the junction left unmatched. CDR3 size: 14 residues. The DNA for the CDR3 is TGTGCCAGCAGTTTAGCGGGGGGAAGGAATGAGCAGTTCTTC. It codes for CASSLAGGRNEQFF.

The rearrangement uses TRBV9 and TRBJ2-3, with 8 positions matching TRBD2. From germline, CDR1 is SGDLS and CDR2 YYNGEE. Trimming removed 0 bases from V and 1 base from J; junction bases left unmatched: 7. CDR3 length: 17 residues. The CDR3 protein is CASSVGGAGGRTDTQYF. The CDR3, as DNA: TGTGCCAGCAGCGTAGGAGGGGCGGGGGGCCGCACAGATACGCAGTATTTT.

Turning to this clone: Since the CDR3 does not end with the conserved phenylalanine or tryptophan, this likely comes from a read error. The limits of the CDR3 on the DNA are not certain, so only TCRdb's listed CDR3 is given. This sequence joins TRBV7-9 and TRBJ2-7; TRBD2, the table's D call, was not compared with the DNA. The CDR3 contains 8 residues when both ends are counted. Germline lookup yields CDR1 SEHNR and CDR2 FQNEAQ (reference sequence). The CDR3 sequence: CASPPVRC.

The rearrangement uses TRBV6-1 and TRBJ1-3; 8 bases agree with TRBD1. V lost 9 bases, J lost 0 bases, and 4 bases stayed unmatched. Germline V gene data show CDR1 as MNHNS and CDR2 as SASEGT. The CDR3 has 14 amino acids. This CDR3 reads CASYRGSSGNTIYF. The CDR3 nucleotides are TGTGCCAGTTACAGGGGGAGCTCTGGAAACACCATATATTTT.

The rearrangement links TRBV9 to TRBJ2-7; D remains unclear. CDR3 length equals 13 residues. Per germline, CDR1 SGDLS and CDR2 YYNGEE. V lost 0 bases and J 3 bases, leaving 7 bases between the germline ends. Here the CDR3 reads CASSVDSRYEQYF. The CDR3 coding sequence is TGTGCCAGCAGCGTAGATTCTCGCTACGAGCAGTACTTC.

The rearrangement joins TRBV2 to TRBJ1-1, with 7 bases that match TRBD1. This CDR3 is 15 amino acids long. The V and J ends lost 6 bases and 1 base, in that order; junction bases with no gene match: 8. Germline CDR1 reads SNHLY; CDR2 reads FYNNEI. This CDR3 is CASRAGTARNTEAFF. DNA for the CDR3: TGTGCCAGCAGAGCCGGGACAGCAAGGAACACTGAAGCTTTCTTT.

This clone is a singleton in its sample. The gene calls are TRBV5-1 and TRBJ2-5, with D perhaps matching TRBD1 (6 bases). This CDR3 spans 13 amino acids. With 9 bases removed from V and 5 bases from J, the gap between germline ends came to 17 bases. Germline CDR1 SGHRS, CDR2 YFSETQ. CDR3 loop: CATRETGSETQYF. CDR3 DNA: TGCGCCACCAGAGAGACAGGTTCGGAGACCCAGTACTTC.